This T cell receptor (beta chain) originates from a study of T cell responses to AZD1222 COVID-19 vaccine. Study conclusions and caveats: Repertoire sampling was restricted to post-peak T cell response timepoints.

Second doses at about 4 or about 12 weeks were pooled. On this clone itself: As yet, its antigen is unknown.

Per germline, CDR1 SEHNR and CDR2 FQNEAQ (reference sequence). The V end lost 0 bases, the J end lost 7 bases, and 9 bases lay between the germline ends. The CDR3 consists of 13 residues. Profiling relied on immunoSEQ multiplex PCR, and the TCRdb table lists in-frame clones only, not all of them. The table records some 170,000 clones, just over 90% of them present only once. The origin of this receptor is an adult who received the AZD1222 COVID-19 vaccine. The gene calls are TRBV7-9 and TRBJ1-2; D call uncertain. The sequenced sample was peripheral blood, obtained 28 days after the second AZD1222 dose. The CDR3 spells CASSLAGLGGYTF. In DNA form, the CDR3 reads TGTGCCAGCAGCTTAGCAGGGTTGGGTGGCTACACCTTC.